The rows below give T cell receptor beta chains drawn from one sample of a study of blood T cell repertoires in COVID-19. TCRdb's copy holds only in-frame clones and misses some; the assay was immunoSEQ multiplex PCR. The sample carries some 270,000 clones, about 84% recorded once. Sequenced: peripheral blood. These receptors all come from a woman aged 80 or over with COVID-19, enrolled during active disease. CDR3s include the opening cysteine and the closing phenylalanine or tryptophan. Fields, in order: D gene, V gene, clone size, J gene, CDR3 protein, CDR3 DNA. D genes are given only for firm matches. Clone size is stated in some rows and not others, as once, few, many or a class when expanded.

>.|TRBV19|.|TRBJ1-5
CASRSQGNQPQHF
TGTGCCAGTAGATCTCAGGGGAATCAGCCCCAGCATTTT
>TRBD2|TRBV5-6|.|TRBJ2-5
CASSLARGGLAGDRETQYF
TGTGCCAGCAGCTTAGCCAGAGGGGGACTAGCGGGGGACCGGGAGACCCAGTACTTC
>TRBD1|TRBV5-1|.|TRBJ2-6
CASQTGDNSGANVLTF
TGCGCCAGCCAGACAGGGGATAACTCTGGGGCCAACGTCCTGACTTTC
>TRBD1|TRBV6-5|.|TRBJ1-4
CASSYGQAEKLFF
TGTGCCAGCAGTTACGGACAGGCTGAAAAACTGTTTTTT
>.|TRBV2|.|TRBJ2-2
CASRYTSTGELFF
TGTGCCAGCAGGTACACCTCCACCGGGGAGCTGTTTTTT
>.|TRBV7-9|few|TRBJ1-4
CASSLREGGEKLFF
TGTGCCAGCAGCTTACGAGAGGGAGGTGAAAAACTGTTTTTT
>.|TRBV2|.|TRBJ1-5
CASSDWISWTANQPQHF
TGTGCCAGCAGTGATTGGATTTCATGGACAGCTAATCAGCCCCAGCATTTT
>.|TRBV7-9|.|TRBJ1-1
CASSLSGTEAFF
TGTGCCAGCAGCTTATCGGGCACTGAAGCTTTCTTT
>.|TRBV2|.|TRBJ2-7
CASSEEENVSYEQYF
TGTGCCAGCAGTGAAGAGGAGAACGTCTCCTACGAGCAGTACTTC
>TRBD1|TRBV7-9|.|TRBJ1-4
CASSKYGTVNEKLFF
TGTGCCAGCAGCAAGTATGGGACAGTGAATGAAAAACTGTTTTTT
>TRBD1|TRBV6-2/TRBV6-3|.|TRBJ2-1
CASSYVQGAWYNEQFF
TGTGCCAGCAGTTACGTCCAGGGGGCATGGTACAATGAGCAGTTCTTC
>TRBD2|TRBV7-9|.|TRBJ2-3
CASSLGLADTDTQYF
TGTGCCAGCAGCTTAGGACTAGCGGACACAGATACGCAGTATTTT
>.|TRBV27|.|TRBJ1-2
CASSWGGGYTF
TGTGCCAGCAGTTGGGGGGGAGGCTACACCTTC
>TRBD1|TRBV5-1|.|TRBJ1-1
CASSSGGGNTEAFF
TGCGCCAGCAGCTCTGGAGGGGGCAACACTGAAGCTTTCTTT
>TRBD2|TRBV18|.|TRBJ2-3
CASSPVGPGTSADTQYF
TGTGCCAGCTCACCGGTGGGCCCCGGGACTAGCGCAGATACGCAGTATTTT
>.|TRBV28|.|TRBJ1-1
CASAPLALNLNTEAFF
TGTGCCAGCGCCCCCCTCGCACTCAATCTGAACACTGAAGCTTTCTTT
>TRBD1|TRBV2|once|TRBJ2-4
CASNGQGMGNIQYF
TGTGCCAGCAACGGACAGGGTATGGGCAACATTCAGTACTTC
>.|TRBV5-1|once|TRBJ2-3
CASSPGSAGDTQYF
TGCGCCAGCAGCCCGGGGTCGGCCGGAGATACGCAGTATTTT
>.|TRBV2|.|TRBJ2-2
CASSPRTGNTGELFF
TGTGCCAGCAGTCCCCGCACAGGGAACACCGGGGAGCTGTTTTTT
>TRBD1|TRBV5-4|.|TRBJ1-3
CASSFRQGSRGNTIYF
TGTGCCAGCAGCTTTCGACAGGGAAGTAGGGGAAACACCATATATTTT
>TRBD2|TRBV29-1|.|TRBJ2-7
CSVRLAGNEQYF
TGCAGCGTTCGACTAGCGGGGAACGAGCAGTACTTC
>TRBD2|TRBV2|once|TRBJ2-3
CASSQLAGGTDTQYF
TGTGCCAGCAGCCAACTAGCGGGGGGCACAGATACGCAGTATTTT
>.|TRBV18|.|TRBJ2-1
CASSPPRGGRGNDEQFF
TGTGCCAGCTCACCACCGAGGGGGGGGCGCGGCAATGATGAGCAGTTCTTC
>.|TRBV5-1|.|TRBJ2-5
CASSLGDNSRETQYF
TGCGCCAGCAGCTTGGGGGACAATTCACGGGAGACCCAGTACTTC
>.|TRBV28|.|TRBJ1-2
CASSSNVGVYGYTF
TGTGCCAGCAGTTCAAATGTAGGGGTCTATGGCTACACCTTC
>.|TRBV19|.|TRBJ1-1
CASSSSLDSSEAFF
TGTGCCAGTAGTTCCTCCCTGGACAGCAGTGAAGCTTTCTTT
>TRBD1|TRBV2|.|TRBJ1-5
CASSQGAEGNQPQHF
TGTGCCAGCAGTCAGGGGGCGGAGGGCAATCAGCCCCAGCATTTT
>TRBD1|TRBV7-2|.|TRBJ1-6
CASSSGQGASPLHF
TGTGCCAGCAGCTCGGGACAGGGAGCTTCACCCCTCCACTTT
>TRBD1|TRBV6-5|.|TRBJ1-4
CASSRTGFEEKLFF
TGTGCCAGCAGTAGGACAGGGTTCGAGGAAAAACTGTTTTTT
>.|TRBV10-3|few|TRBJ1-5
CATGGSGGASLSNQPQHF
TGTGCCACCGGGGGCTCGGGGGGCGCTTCCCTTAGCAATCAGCCCCAGCATTTT
>.|TRBV3-1/TRBV3-2|.|TRBJ1-2
CASSPRGGPYGYTF
TGTGCCAGCAGCCCCCGCGGCGGCCCCTATGGCTACACCTTC
>.|TRBV12-3/TRBV12-4|.|TRBJ1-1
CASNLQGGPEAFF
TGTGCCAGCAATCTCCAGGGAGGCCCTGAAGCTTTCTTT
>TRBD2|TRBV10-3|once|TRBJ2-1
CATSGASGGYEQFF
TGTGCCACCTCCGGAGCTAGCGGGGGCTATGAGCAGTTCTTC
>TRBD2|TRBV7-2|.|TRBJ2-5
CASSRSPGGNQETQYF
TGTGCCAGCAGCCGCTCTCCCGGGGGGAACCAAGAGACCCAGTACTTC
>TRBD1|TRBV28|.|TRBJ2-7
CASSFTGTGFYEQYF
TGTGCCAGCAGTTTCACAGGGACAGGATTTTACGAGCAGTACTTC
>.|TRBV11-1|.|TRBJ2-3
CASSLAQGTDTQYF
TGTGCCAGCAGCTTAGCCCAGGGGACAGATACGCAGTATTTT
>TRBD2|TRBV18|.|TRBJ2-7
CASSPLASGYEQYF
TGTGCCAGCTCACCACTGGCTAGCGGATACGAGCAGTACTTC
>TRBD2|TRBV5-1|.|TRBJ2-3
CASSLGLETDTQYF
TGCGCCAGCAGCCTCGGACTAGAAACAGATACGCAGTATTTT
>.|TRBV19|.|TRBJ1-5
CASSVQGTLNQPQHF
TGTGCCAGTAGTGTTCAGGGCACTCTCAATCAGCCCCAGCATTTT
>.|TRBV3-1/TRBV3-2|few|TRBJ1-6
CASSQATGSLHF
TGTGCCAGCAGCCAAGCGACAGGTTCCCTCCACTTT
>.|TRBV27|.|TRBJ1-4
CASSFQGKGEKLFF
TGTGCCAGCAGTTTTCAGGGGAAAGGTGAAAAACTGTTTTTT
>.|TRBV19|.|TRBJ1-6
CASSSAGVSSPLHF
TGTGCCAGTAGTAGCGCAGGGGTAAGCTCACCCCTCCACTTT
>.|TRBV10-2|.|TRBJ2-3
CASSDTSITDTQYF
TGCGCCAGCAGTGATACTAGTATCACAGATACGCAGTATTTT
>.|TRBV5-1|.|TRBJ2-7
CASSLVGSYEQYF
TGCGCCAGCAGCTTGGTCGGCTCCTACGAGCAGTACTTC
>.|TRBV12-1|.|TRBJ2-5
CASSWRTAEETQYF
TGTGCCAGCAGCTGGAGGACAGCCGAAGAGACCCAGTACTTC
>.|TRBV18|.|TRBJ1-2
CASSPPNRRDNYGYTF
TGTGCCAGCTCACCACCGAACAGGAGGGATAACTATGGCTACACCTTC
>.|TRBV7-9|.|TRBJ1-2
CASSPHEGDNYGYTF
TGTGCCAGCAGCCCGCATGAGGGGGACAACTATGGCTACACCTTC
>.|TRBV19|.|TRBJ2-6
CASSITGTGANVLTF
TGTGCCAGTAGTATCACAGGGACTGGGGCCAACGTCCTGACTTTC
>TRBD2|TRBV3-1/TRBV3-2|.|TRBJ2-3
CASSPRLTQRGDTQYF
TGTGCCAGCAGCCCCCGGTTGACCCAGCGGGGGGATACGCAGTATTTT
>.|TRBV11-2|.|TRBJ2-5
CASSTGLAETQYF
TGTGCCAGCAGCACCGGACTCGCCGAGACCCAGTACTTC
>.|TRBV19|.|TRBJ2-2
CASSIDLGRGGTGELFF
TGTGCCAGTAGTATAGATCTAGGGCGAGGGGGCACCGGGGAGCTGTTTTTT
>.|TRBV7-7|.|TRBJ1-4
CASSLDGRPQLLFF
TGTGCCAGCAGCTTAGATGGGAGACCTCAGTTACTGTTTTTT
>TRBD1|TRBV19|.|TRBJ1-5
CASSTTGENQPQHF
TGTGCCAGTAGTACGACAGGGGAAAATCAGCCCCAGCATTTT
>.|TRBV5-4|once|TRBJ2-5
CASSRGGLEETQYF
TGTGCCAGCAGCCGAGGGGGATTAGAAGAGACCCAGTACTTC
>.|TRBV21-1|.|TRBJ2-2
CASSKAEQRGFTGELFF
TGTGCCAGCAGCAAAGCGGAGCAGCGGGGGTTCACCGGGGAGCTGTTTTTT
>TRBD1|TRBV3-1/TRBV3-2|.|TRBJ2-2
CASGQGDTGELFF
TGTGCCAGTGGACAGGGGGACACCGGGGAGCTGTTTTTT
>TRBD1|TRBV5-1|.|TRBJ1-1
CASSFQGAVNTEAFF
TGCGCCAGCAGCTTTCAGGGGGCGGTGAACACTGAAGCTTTCTTT
>.|TRBV19|.|TRBJ1-2
CASKSGTTPSRYGYTF
TGTGCCAGTAAGTCCGGGACAACGCCTTCCCGATATGGCTACACCTTC
>TRBD2|TRBV30|.|TRBJ2-1
CAWTLAGGSNEQFF
TGTGCCTGGACCCTAGCGGGGGGAAGTAATGAGCAGTTCTTC